Following are 21 T cell receptor beta chains from one sample sequenced in a study of CXCR3-negative and CXCR3-positive naive CD8 T cells. The authors made the TRB cDNA libraries by 5' RACE using UMI labels. TCRdb reworked the 5' RACE reads into one entry per CDR3 protein, no DNA. This sample contains tens of thousands of distinct CDR3 sequences. The sequencing sample was made of memory CD8+ T cells from blood. These receptor sequences come from a human donor in good health. Some clones in this sample may be carry-over from other donors' samples.

V and J are TRBV28 and TRBJ2-7; TCRdb returns TRBD1, unconfirmable since there is no DNA. CDR1 MDHEN and CDR2 SYDVKM come from the germline V gene. The CDR3 length is 16 residues. The CDR3 loop is CASSLWGQGKGHEQYF.

The chain uses TRBV2 and TRBJ2-3; TCRdb names TRBD2, which stays unverified in the absence of DNA. Germline CDR1 SNHLY, CDR2 FYNNEI. The CDR3 runs to 16 residues. The CDR3 here is CASSDWTSGATDTQYF. The full variable domain, its missing parts supplied by reference TRBV2 and TRBJ2-3, is EPEVTQTPSHQVTQMGQEVILRCVPISNHLYFYWYRQILGQKVEFLVSFYNNEISEKSEIFDDQFSVERPDGSNFTLKIRSTKLEDSAMYFCASSDWTSGATDTQYFGPGTRLTVL.

The chain links TRBV28 to TRBJ2-5. Germline CDR1 and CDR2: MDHEN and SYDVKM. The CDR3 contains 13 residues. CDR3 region: CASSLSAVSSQYF.

This CDR3 is CSVVSTGELFF. V is TRBV29-1 and J is TRBJ2-2. The CDR3 has 11 amino acids. Germline V gene sequence: CDR1 SQVTM, CDR2 ANQGSEA.

CDR3 loop: CASSPGLGGPQYF. This sequence joins TRBV12-3 or TRBV12-4 and TRBJ2-7; the D call of TRBD1 rests on TCRdb alone, since no DNA is present to check it. This CDR3 contains 13 residues.

The V call is TRBV29-1, the J call TRBJ1-1. There are 12 residues in the CDR3. Germline loops: CDR1 SQVTM, CDR2 ANQGSEA. The CDR3 sequence: CSVQGYGTEAFF.

The chain has TRBV29-1 and TRBJ2-7; TCRdb indicates TRBD1, and absent DNA this call remains unverified. Germline V gene data show CDR1 as SQVTM and CDR2 as ANQGSEA. CDR3 length equals 13 residues. The CDR3 region is CSVEDTRGYEQYF.

The genes are TRBV12-3 or TRBV12-4 and TRBJ1-5; TCRdb gives TRBD1 as the D gene, but with no DNA this cannot be confirmed. The CDR3 sequence is 16 residues long. The CDR3 protein is CASSPEGQGNNQPQHF.

CDR3 sequence: CASGFSGTSTPYEQYF. V and J are TRBV27 and TRBJ2-7; TCRdb's D call, TRBD2, is unchecked because there is no DNA. This CDR3 contains 16 residues. Germline V gene lookup returns CDR1 MNHEY and CDR2 SMNVEV (reference sequence).

This chain joins TRBV7-8 and TRBJ2-1; TCRdb selects TRBD2, and the lack of DNA leaves this call unchecked. The V gene's germline CDR1 is SGHVS and CDR2 FQNEAQ. CDR3 length: 18 amino acids. The CDR3 is CASSALPGLASPYNEQFF.

V gene TRBV28 combines with J gene TRBJ2-3; lacking DNA, the TRBD1 call made by TCRdb goes unchecked. The CDR3 spans 15 residues. Germline V lookup: CDR1 MDHEN, CDR2 SYDVKM. The chain's CDR3 is CASSPRQGRWDTQYF.

The rearrangement uses TRBV7-9 and TRBJ2-7; TCRdb's assignment of TRBD2 cannot be checked, as there is no DNA. Germline V gene sequence: CDR1 SEHNR, CDR2 FQNEAQ (reference sequence). CDR3 length: 15 residues. CDR3: CASSQGTSGRDEQYF.

This chain uses TRBV19 with TRBJ2-3. Looked up from germline, CDR1 is LNHDA and CDR2 is SQIVND (reference sequence). The CDR3 covers 13 residues. The CDR3 here is CASSMAFTDTQYF.

This chain joins TRBV10-3 and TRBJ2-1. The CDR3 has 11 residues. Germline V gene data show CDR1 as ENHRY and CDR2 as SYGVKD. CDR3 residues: CAISQYNEQFF.

The chain combines TRBV5-1 with TRBJ2-7; TCRdb's assignment of TRBD1 cannot be checked, as there is no DNA. CDR3 length equals 14 residues. The V gene's germline CDR1 is SGHRS and CDR2 YFSETQ. CDR3 region: CASSFETGSYEQYF.

The chain employs TRBV24-1 and TRBJ2-1. This CDR3 has 14 amino acids. Germline lookup yields CDR1 KGHDR and CDR2 SFDVKD. The CDR3 is CATSDLEIGYEQFF.

The chain combines TRBV29-1 with TRBJ1-1; TCRdb's D gene call, TRBD1, goes unchecked for lack of DNA. The germline CDR1 and CDR2 sequences are SQVTM and ANQGSEA. The CDR3 has 14 amino acids. The CDR3 loop is CSVGYPGRRTEAFF.

CDR3 region: CSVEDPTGFGGYTF. The chain carries TRBV29-1 and TRBJ1-2; TCRdb reports TRBD1, a call that lacks DNA to check it against. The CDR3 consists of 14 residues. The germline V gene has CDR1 SQVTM and CDR2 ANQGSEA.

This chain uses TRBV29-1 with TRBJ2-1; with no DNA, the TCRdb D assignment of TRBD1 cannot be verified. Per the germline V gene, CDR1 is SQVTM and CDR2 is ANQGSEA. This CDR3 spans 15 amino acids. CDR3 sequence: CSVELGRGENNEQFF.

This chain links TRBV5-1 with TRBJ2-2; lacking DNA, the TRBD1 call made by TCRdb goes unchecked. The CDR3 sequence is 15 residues long. Germline CDR1 is SGHRS and CDR2 is YFSETQ. CDR3 amino acids: CASSPGQGNTGELFF.

The V gene is TRBV7-9, the J gene TRBJ2-7; TCRdb's D call of TRBD2 is untestable without DNA. CDR1 and CDR2 (germline): SEHNR, FQNEAQ (reference sequence). The CDR3 spans 16 residues. Here the CDR3 reads CASSLGPGGNPYEQYF.